The T cell receptor (beta chain) under discussion was sequenced for a study of long-term antiretroviral therapy in people with HIV (dated by TCRdb to between 2020 and 2023). About the full investigation: Collection of the earliest samples took place about a decade ahead of the 2015 WHO recommendation for immediate ART, at a time when ART was typically delayed until CD4 counts fell. A retrospective serial study tested whether ART initiation and durable HIV suppression were associated with changes in peripheral blood TRB repertoire composition and diversity. A total of some 210 cryopreserved PBMC samples were contributed to the cohort by 30 adults with confirmed HIV infection, with samples collected serially over a mean of approximately six years (range 1-12). Among the 30 or so participants with HIV, approximately 10 were female. Test extractions of a monoclonal T-cell line alongside some 36 polyclonal samples showed no cross-contamination during QIAcube processing.

Inclusion was restricted to participants for whom at least one PBMC sample before ART initiation and at least two post-ART samples were available. All participants with HIV were treated in the United States of America. Before DNA extraction, cryopreserved samples of about 1-10 million PBMC were thawed and washed. At the time of the earliest PBMC sample, participants with HIV were aged between roughly 23 and 60 years. Each participant contributed PBMC samples from 1-4 timepoints before ART initiation and 2-8 timepoints after ART initiation, with a median of 7 samples. Serial HIV viral load, CD4+ T-cell count, ART history and demographic data were obtained for every participant. A Qiagen kit on a QIAcube was used to extract genomic DNA from unsorted PBMC, with samples processed in batches of 12. Sequencing of the TRB variable region was done with the immunoSEQ hsTCRB v3.0 assay at survey level resolution. The targeted TRB sequencing depth was about 40,000-55,000 T-cell genomes per sample. TRB libraries were pooled and sequenced on an Illumina MiSeq using a v3 150-cycle kit. The paper's data handling went like this. Analysis of repertoires was carried out in R inside a reproducible Nextflow workflow spanning QC, data transformation and analysis. LymphoSeq2, an R package for exploring AIRR-Seq data, was used to implement the custom analyses. After excluding a few samples that yielded fewer than 5000 total TRB sequences, 150 to 200 HIV repertoires remained for analysis. Among the 180 to 200 retained HIV repertoires, 55 to 60 were collected before ART initiation and 129 after ART initiation. Repertoires were downsampled to 5000 TRB nucleotide sequences, and summary statistics were averaged over 100 downsampling iterations. Only TRB sequences with CDR3 regions of at least seven amino acids were retained for analysis. Two measures captured diversity: a Shannon entropy-derived clonality score and the Gini coefficient. In the repertoire networks, any two of the top 5000 CDR3 amino acid sequences were linked whenever the two sequences differed by an edit distance of one. For TRB CDR3 amino acid sequences, antigen specificity groups and MHC restriction were predicted with GLIPH2. CDR3 amino acid sequences were matched against VDJdb and McPAS-TCR to flag known CMV, EBV, HIV or tissue antigen associations. Pre-ART, post-ART and control groups were compared with Wilcoxon signed-rank tests and Holm-Bonferroni correction. The source is immuneACCESS, and TCRdb retained only in-frame sequences with V and J called. Part of the clones is not carried over; for the studies checked, unresolved V genes explain less than half of this, and the remainder is unexplained. From that table come the V and J calls and clone size; the DNA was used to work out D and trimming. This sample comprises some 29,000 clones, approximately 90% of them detected only once. 3.5% to 5% of the sample goes to the ten largest clones.

Overall results and qualifications from the work: Starting ART was linked to a significant rise in TRB diversity, yet even after long-term ART the diversity remained significantly lower than in transplant donor controls. Narrower CDR3 length ranges were observed in HIV repertoires than in controls, and an antigen-experienced repertoire with only a slight naive shift after ART was suggested by the network structure. Since PBMC availability was limited, sequencing covered only the TCR beta chain, with no alpha chain pairing. Because pre-ART samples had limited cell numbers, profiling was done on unsorted PBMC rather than on sorted CD4+ and CD8+ T cells. At every time point, the repertoire was dominated by expanded TRB clones first identified before ART initiation, although this dominance fluctuated and, in many PLHIV, declined after ART. No data were available on ART adherence, viral resistance or therapy changes, limiting inferences about post-ART repertoire changes. Samples dated from the mid-2000s to the late 2010s, and the ART regimens used may be less effective than current ones.

As to this clone: What this receptor recognizes is not known. Base quality data are lacking; no much larger clone is found one base away.

Sequencing used unsorted PBMCs, obtained 0.5 years after starting antiretroviral therapy. The origin of this receptor is a woman between 18 and 30 years old with HIV.

The nucleotide sequence is given as TGTGCCAGCGGCATCTCCACAGATACGCAGTATTTT. Its protein is CASGISTDTQYF. The chain is assembled from TRBV9 and TRBJ2-3; no D gene call is confident. The germline V gene supplies CDR1 SGDLS and CDR2 YYNGEE. Reading from cysteine to phenylalanine, the CDR3 counts 12 amino acids. Left in the record is the CDR3 DNA by itself, 36 bases read in frame from the first base. V is shortened by 7 bases, J by 2 bases, and the region joining them spans 8 bases.